A selection of T cell receptor beta chains follows, all from one sample in a study of T-cell reconstitution after alpha-beta-depleted transplantation in children. TCRdb re-analysed the PCR reads in MiXCR, keeping a single row per CDR3 protein. The sample holds roughly 240,000 distinct CDR3 sequences, roughly 8.2% seen once. Sequenced here: PBMCs, mostly from graft donor cells, sampled 180 days after TCRalphabeta/CD19-depleted stem cell transplant. These receptors came from a male patient between 10 and 17 years old who had a stem cell transplant for acute lymphoblastic leukemia, so the T cells may come from the graft donor. CDR3s include the opening cysteine and the closing phenylalanine or tryptophan. The D gene is left open where the match is weak. Clone size is shown for a subset of rows, as once, few, many or a class of expanded clone.

j_call clone_size v_call d_call cdr3_aa cdr3_nt
TRBJ2-4 many TRBV20-1 TRBD2 CSANPGGGKNIQYF TGCAGTGCTAACCCTGGGGGGGGCAAAAACATTCAGTACTTC
TRBJ2-2 many TRBV11-2 - CASSLQGLGELFF TGTGCCAGCAGCTTACAGGGGTTGGGGGAGCTGTTTTTT
TRBJ2-5 many TRBV5-5 TRBD1 CASSLENRGAETQYF TGTGCCAGCAGCTTGGAGAACAGGGGTGCAGAGACCCAGTACTTC
TRBJ1-5 many TRBV19 TRBD1 CARIRDREEQPQHF TGTGCCAGGATCCGGGACAGGGAGGAACAGCCCCAGCATTTT
TRBJ1-3 many TRBV20-1 - CSARPGGGAFGNTIYF TGCAGTGCTAGACCCGGGGGGGGGGCGTTTGGAAACACCATATATTTT
TRBJ1-2 many TRBV29-1 TRBD1 CSVGQGAGYGYTF TGCAGCGTCGGACAGGGGGCTGGGTATGGCTACACCTTC
TRBJ2-1 many TRBV12-5 - CASGLVIQGNYNEQFF TGTGCTAGTGGTTTGGTAATACAGGGTAACTACAATGAGCAGTTCTTC
TRBJ2-4 many TRBV5-1 TRBD2 CASSLETSGAQYF TGCGCCAGCAGCTTGGAGACTAGCGGGGCTCAGTACTTC
TRBJ1-5 many TRBV21-1 - CASSKGPGDGNQPQHF TGTGCCAGCAGCAAAGGGCCAGGGGATGGCAATCAGCCCCAGCATTTT
TRBJ2-1 many TRBV5-1 - CASSLTRYEQFF TGCGCCAGCAGCTTGACTAGATATGAGCAGTTCTTC
TRBJ2-6 few TRBV18 TRBD1 CASSPPDRGSSGANVLTF TGTGCCAGCTCACCACCGGACAGGGGGAGCTCTGGGGCCAACGTCCTGACTTTC
TRBJ2-7 many TRBV20-1 - CSALGPPLGEQYF TGCAGTGCCCTCGGGCCTCCTTTGGGCGAGCAGTACTTC
TRBJ2-3 - TRBV5-6 - CASRLGARGTDTQYF TGTGCCAGCCGCCTTGGGGCGCGGGGCACAGATACGCAGTATTTT
TRBJ2-7 - TRBV11-1 - CASRPPGQGPAGGLYEQYF TGTGCCAGCAGGCCACCGGGACAGGGACCAGCGGGAGGCCTCTACGAGCAGTACTTC
TRBJ2-5 many TRBV5-1 - CASSPGGETQYF TGCGCCAGCAGCCCCGGCGGGGAGACCCAGTACTTC
TRBJ2-5 many TRBV5-1 - CASSLDGGSNSETQYF TGCGCCAGCAGCTTGGATGGGGGGAGTAACTCCGAGACCCAGTACTTC
TRBJ2-1 many TRBV4-1 TRBD2 CASSQVGGRYNEQFF TGCGCCAGCAGCCAAGTTGGCGGGAGGTACAATGAGCAGTTCTTC
TRBJ2-2 many TRBV11-2 - CASSPGLAPTGELFF TGTGCCAGCAGCCCCGGCTTAGCGCCCACCGGGGAGCTGTTTTTT
TRBJ2-1 many TRBV6-6 - CASTEAGRDEQFF TGTGCCAGCACCGAGGCGGGGCGCGATGAGCAGTTCTTC
TRBJ2-1 many TRBV28 TRBD2 CASSLGGLAGLNEQFF TGTGCCAGCAGTTTAGGGGGACTAGCGGGATTGAATGAGCAGTTCTTC
TRBJ1-1 many TRBV7-9 - CASSFLATGNTEAFF TGTGCCAGCAGCTTCCTGGCGACAGGGAACACTGAAGCTTTCTTT
TRBJ1-5 - TRBV19 - CASRRPPSPQHF TGTGCCAGTAGGAGGCCCCCCTCACCCCAGCATTTT
TRBJ2-3 - TRBV10-3 - CVISDTRGGTDTQYF TGTGTCATCAGTGACACTAGAGGGGGCACAGATACGCAGTATTTT
TRBJ2-7 many TRBV3-1 - CASSQEDEQYF TGTGCCAGCAGCCAAGAAGACGAGCAGTACTTC
TRBJ2-1 many TRBV3-1 - CASSQDLNPRISSYNEQFF TGTGCCAGCAGCCAAGACCTGAACCCCCGGATTAGCTCCTACAATGAGCAGTTCTTC
TRBJ2-5 many TRBV21-1 - CASSKRDRGTSRYQETQYF TGTGCCAGCAGCAAAAGGGACAGGGGGACTAGCAGATACCAAGAGACCCAGTACTTC
TRBJ1-5 many TRBV28 - CASSLGVGFQPQHF TGTGCCAGCAGTTTAGGGGTAGGCTTTCAGCCCCAGCATTTT